This paragraph covers one T cell receptor (beta chain) sequence. Its antigen specificity is not known. Per-base quality was not reported, and no clone a single base away is much larger than it. Peripheral blood CD8+ and CD4+ T cells from healthy donors, Susac syndrome patients and multiple sclerosis patients were profiled by high-throughput TCR beta sequencing. Multiple sclerosis controls were treatment-naive patients with stable or active relapsing-remitting disease fulfilling revised McDonald criteria. Bulk CD8+ and CD4+ T cells were purified by magnetic negative isolation, while CD8+ TEMRA cells were enriched using FACS. Blood was drawn into EDTA tubes, processed within 24 hours, and PBMCs were isolated by density gradient centrifugation. PBMCs intended for TCR sequencing were cryopreserved in liquid nitrogen and were subsequently thawed in a 37 degrees C water bath. A purity of at least 90% was achieved for sorted or isolated CD4+, CD8+ and CD8+ TEMRA cells.

This sample is part of a study of CD8 T cells in Susac syndrome (dated by TCRdb to about 2019). About the full investigation: The study used repertoire sequencing to test whether antigen drove CD8+ T cell activation and differentiation in Susac syndrome.

Broad study findings and their caveats: The number of individuals in the TCR sequencing and HLA analysis was recognized as being relatively small.

Counted from cysteine to phenylalanine, this CDR3 has 14 amino acids. Kept here is only the CDR3 DNA, which spans 42 bases and is read in frame from base 1. V is clipped by 2 bases and J by 6 bases, and the sequence between their germline boundaries is 13 bases long. Via the germline V gene (reference sequence), CDR1 is LGHDT and CDR2 YNNKEL. RNA was extracted using the RNeasy kit, and about 0.45 to 1 ug of the RNA was reverse transcribed with random hexamers. The immunoSEQ multiplex PCR assay, covering 54 Vbeta and 13 Jbeta segments, was used to amplify TCR beta CDR3 regions. PCR amplification bias was corrected by using a synthetic template baseline for primer optimization and computational correction. The study's processing was this. Reads were annotated to V, D and J genes per IMGT and analyzed with immunoSEQ Analyzer, keeping only productive sequences. To calculate clonality, Shannon entropy was normalized by log2 of the number of productive unique sequences and then subtracted from one. For each patient and control, public and private clones were evaluated within the 100 most prevalent clones. A clone was defined as Susac-specific if it was absent from the healthy and MS cohorts, from around 960 published viral clones and from other ImmuneACCESS disease sequences. TCRdb took the public reads, trimmed them with fastp at Q25, ran MiXCR for clone calling and kept in-frame beta chains. Rows with one shared CDR3 protein collapse into an entry with the most common genes and DNA. None of the V and J calls come from the authors' own analysis; TCRdb made them. The sample profile shows tens of thousands of distinct CDR3 sequences; approximately 96% of them were found once. Together, the top ten hold approximately 0.11% of the sample.

The chain is encoded by TRBV3-1 joined to TRBJ1-1, and possibly TRBD1, on 6 matching bases. The sequence was collected from a human donor with multiple sclerosis. The specimen sequenced was CD4+ T cells from PBMCs. The DNA sequence follows: TGTGCCAGCAGCCAAAACAGGGTTCTGGCTGAAGCTTTCTTT. The encoded protein is CASSQNRVLAEAFF.